The source of this TCR beta chain is a study of spatial heterogeneity in lung cancer (dated by TCRdb to between 2018 and 2021). At the level of the whole study: More beta-chain than alpha-chain transcripts were consistently detected, likely reflecting higher beta-chain transcript abundance. In the raw uncorrected reads, each unique combination of TCR and UMI appeared on average more than ten times. TCR alpha and beta repertoires were quantitatively compared across multiple tumor regions, matched nontumor lung and blood in non-small cell lung cancer. Nonsynonymous mutation counts, determined by whole-exome sequencing of tumor tissue, were related to features of the TCR repertoire. At surgery, over 200 tumor regions, around 68 matched nontumor lung samples and 45 to 60 PBMC samples were TCR-sequenced for both alpha and beta chains.

Overall study outcomes, separate from this receptor: Confirming at a functional level the hypothesis that regional TCRs recognize regional mutations was considered to require additional single-cell paired TCR alpha and beta sequencing. Ubiquitous expanded tumor TCRs were found in blood more often at tumor resection than at routine follow-up.

The time point label for this specimen denotes: sample taken at primary tumor resection. For TCR sequencing, whole RNA was extracted from tumor and nontumor lung tissue, or from cryopreserved PBMC samples, and no cell sorting was done. Donors were 72 patients with early-stage, untreated non-small cell lung cancer from the lung TRACERx cohort. A patient was chosen for TCR sequencing only when enough RNA was available from at least two tumor regions. The library relied on 5' RACE. This sample was sequenced with a NextSeq 500. The TCR library protocol attached a unique molecular identifier to each TCR cDNA molecule to allow correction of PCR and sequencing errors. The authors' analysis ran thus. Decombinator tools were used for TCR identification, UMI-based error correction and CDR3 extraction. Expanded TCRs were defined as those above a frequency of 2 per 1,000, corresponding to the top 1% of the tumor frequency distribution. Each repertoire was subsampled 100 times to 5,000 TCRs, after which Renyi diversity was computed with the R vegan package. CDR3 similarity networks were built from amino acid triplet string-kernel similarity, connecting CDR3s with pairwise similarity above 0.82. The public reads were reanalyzed by TCRdb: fastp trimming at Q25, MiXCR alignment, in-frame beta chains only. Each CDR3 protein appears once, grouped with its most common genes and DNA. It is TCRdb's table, rather than the study itself, that gives the V and J calls and clone size. The sample has 77,000 or so distinct CDR3 sequences on record, approximately 18% of them singletons. The ten largest clones represent roughly 5.6% of the sample.

V trim: 2 bases; J trim: 5 bases; unmatched bases: 7. The CDR1 and CDR2 encoded by the germline V gene are KGHSH and LQKENI. The CDR3 covers 15 residues, taking in both the cysteine and the phenylalanine. Kept here is only the CDR3 DNA, which spans 45 bases and is read in frame from base 1. In its sample, this clonotype was seen a few times. This receptor's antigen is unknown. No qualities accompany the bases; no much larger clone lies one base away. The sequencing used PBMCs, collected at surgery. The chain is assembled from TRBV18 and TRBJ2-7; 9 central nucleotides agree with TRBD1. This receptor was obtained from a male donor with early-stage non-small cell lung cancer. The CDR3 is CASSPGTGSIHEQYF. DNA sequence: TGTGCCAGCTCACCAGGGACAGGGAGCATCCACGAGCAGTACTTC.